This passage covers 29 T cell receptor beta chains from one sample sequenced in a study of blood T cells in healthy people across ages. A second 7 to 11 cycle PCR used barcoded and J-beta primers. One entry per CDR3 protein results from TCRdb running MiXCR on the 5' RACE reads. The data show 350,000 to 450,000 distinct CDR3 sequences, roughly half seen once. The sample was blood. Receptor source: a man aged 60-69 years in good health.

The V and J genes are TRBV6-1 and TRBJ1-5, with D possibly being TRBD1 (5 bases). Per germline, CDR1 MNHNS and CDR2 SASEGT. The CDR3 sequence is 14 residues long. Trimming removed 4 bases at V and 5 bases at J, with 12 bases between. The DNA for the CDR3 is TGTGCCAGCAGTGTTGGGACCGTCGATCAGCCCCAGCATTTT. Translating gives CASSVGTVDQPQHF.

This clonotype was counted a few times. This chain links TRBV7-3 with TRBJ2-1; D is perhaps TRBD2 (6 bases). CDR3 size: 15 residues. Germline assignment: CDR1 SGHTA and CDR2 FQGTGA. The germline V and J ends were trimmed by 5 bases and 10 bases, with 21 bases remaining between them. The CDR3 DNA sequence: TGTGCCAGCAGCCGCGCGGGGTCGATCAATTCAGAGCAGTTCTTC. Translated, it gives CASSRAGSINSEQFF.

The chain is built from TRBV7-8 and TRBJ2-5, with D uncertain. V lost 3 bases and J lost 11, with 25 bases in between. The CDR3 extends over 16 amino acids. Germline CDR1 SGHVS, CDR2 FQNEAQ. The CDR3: CASSLGPWGVGNEQYF. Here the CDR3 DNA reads TGTGCCAGCAGCTTGGGCCCCTGGGGTGTGGGCAATGAGCAGTACTTC.

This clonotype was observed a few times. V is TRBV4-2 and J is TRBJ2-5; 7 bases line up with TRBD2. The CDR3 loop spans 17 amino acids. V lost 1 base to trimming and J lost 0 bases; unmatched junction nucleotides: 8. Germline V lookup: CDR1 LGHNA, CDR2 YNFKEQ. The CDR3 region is CASSQGSSGAYQETQYF. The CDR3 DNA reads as TGTGCCAGCAGCCAAGGGTCCAGCGGGGCGTACCAAGAGACCCAGTACTTC.

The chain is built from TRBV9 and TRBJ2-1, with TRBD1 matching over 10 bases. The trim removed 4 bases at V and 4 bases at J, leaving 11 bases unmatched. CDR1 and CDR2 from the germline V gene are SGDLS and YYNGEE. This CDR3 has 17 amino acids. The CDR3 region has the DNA TGTGCCAGCAGCCCTGGACAGGGGGTCCTACTATACAATGAGCAGTTCTTC. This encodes CASSPGQGVLLYNEQFF.

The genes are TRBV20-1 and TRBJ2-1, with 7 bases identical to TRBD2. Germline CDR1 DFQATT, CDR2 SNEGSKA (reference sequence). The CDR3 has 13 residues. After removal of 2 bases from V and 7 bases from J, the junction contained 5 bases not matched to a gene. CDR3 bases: TGCAGTGCTAGATCACCTAGCGGAAATGAGCAGTTCTTC. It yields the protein CSARSPSGNEQFF.

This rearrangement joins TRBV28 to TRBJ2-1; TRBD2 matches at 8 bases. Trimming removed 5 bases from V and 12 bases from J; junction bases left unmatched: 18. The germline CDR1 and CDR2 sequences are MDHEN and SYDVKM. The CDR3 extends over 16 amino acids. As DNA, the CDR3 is TGTGCCAGCAGTCTCCCAACCGGGACTAGTGGGTCTTGGCAGTTCTTC. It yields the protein CASSLPTGTSGSWQFF.

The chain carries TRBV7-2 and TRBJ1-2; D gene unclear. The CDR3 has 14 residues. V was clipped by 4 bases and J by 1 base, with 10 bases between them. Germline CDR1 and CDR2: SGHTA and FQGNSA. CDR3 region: CASSSNTINYGYTF. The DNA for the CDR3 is TGTGCCAGCAGCTCAAACACCATTAACTATGGCTACACCTTC.

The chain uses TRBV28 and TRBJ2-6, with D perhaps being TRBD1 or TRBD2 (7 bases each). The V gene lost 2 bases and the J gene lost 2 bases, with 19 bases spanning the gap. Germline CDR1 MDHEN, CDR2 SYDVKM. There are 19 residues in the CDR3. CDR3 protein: CASSLTSTGRAAGANVLTF. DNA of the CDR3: TGTGCCAGCAGTTTAACTTCGACAGGGAGGGCGGCTGGGGCCAACGTCCTGACTTTC.

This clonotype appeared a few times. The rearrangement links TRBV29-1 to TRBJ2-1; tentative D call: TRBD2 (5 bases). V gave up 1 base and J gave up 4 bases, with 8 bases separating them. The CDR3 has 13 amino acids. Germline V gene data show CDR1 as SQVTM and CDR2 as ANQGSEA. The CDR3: CSVEGPGYNEQFF. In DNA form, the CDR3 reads TGCAGCGTTGAAGGCCCGGGATACAATGAGCAGTTCTTC.

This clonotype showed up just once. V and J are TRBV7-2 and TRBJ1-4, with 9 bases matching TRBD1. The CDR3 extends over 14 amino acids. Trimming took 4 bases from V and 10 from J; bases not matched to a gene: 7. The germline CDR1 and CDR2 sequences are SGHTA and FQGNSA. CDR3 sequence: CASSSGQGIGKLFF. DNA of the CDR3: TGTGCCAGCAGCTCTGGACAGGGGATTGGAAAACTGTTTTTT.

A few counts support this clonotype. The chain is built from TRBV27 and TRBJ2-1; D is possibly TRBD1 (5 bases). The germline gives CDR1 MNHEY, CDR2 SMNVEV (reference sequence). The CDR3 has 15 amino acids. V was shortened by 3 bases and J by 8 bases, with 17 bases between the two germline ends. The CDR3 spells CASSFQTQGIDEQFF. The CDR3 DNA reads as TGTGCCAGCAGTTTCCAGACCCAGGGTATTGATGAGCAGTTCTTC.

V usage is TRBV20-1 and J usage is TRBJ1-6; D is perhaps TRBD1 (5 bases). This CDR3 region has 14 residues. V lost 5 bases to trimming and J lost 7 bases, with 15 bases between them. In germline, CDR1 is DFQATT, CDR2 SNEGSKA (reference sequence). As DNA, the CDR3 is TGCAGTGCTCGTAACCAGGGTACGAATTCACCCCTCCACTTT. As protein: CSARNQGTNSPLHF.

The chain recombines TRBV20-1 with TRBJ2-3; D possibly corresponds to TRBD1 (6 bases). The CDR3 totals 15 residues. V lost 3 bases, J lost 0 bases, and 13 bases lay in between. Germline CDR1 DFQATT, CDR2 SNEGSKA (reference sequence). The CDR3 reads CSASRDTSSTDTQYF. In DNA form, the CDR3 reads TGCAGTGCTAGCCGGGACACCTCTAGCACAGATACGCAGTATTTT.

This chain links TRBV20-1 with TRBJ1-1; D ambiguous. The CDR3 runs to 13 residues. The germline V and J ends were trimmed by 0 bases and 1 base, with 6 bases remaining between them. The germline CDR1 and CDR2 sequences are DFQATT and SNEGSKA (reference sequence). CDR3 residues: CSARDPRNTEAFF. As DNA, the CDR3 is TGCAGTGCTAGAGATCCTCGGAACACTGAAGCTTTCTTT.

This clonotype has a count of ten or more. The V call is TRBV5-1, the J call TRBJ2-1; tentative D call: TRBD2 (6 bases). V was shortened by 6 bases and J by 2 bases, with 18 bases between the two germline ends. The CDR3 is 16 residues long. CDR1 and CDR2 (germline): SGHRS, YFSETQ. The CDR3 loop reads CASTLLTGATYNEQFF. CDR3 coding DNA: TGCGCCAGCACCCTTTTGACGGGAGCAACCTACAATGAGCAGTTCTTC.

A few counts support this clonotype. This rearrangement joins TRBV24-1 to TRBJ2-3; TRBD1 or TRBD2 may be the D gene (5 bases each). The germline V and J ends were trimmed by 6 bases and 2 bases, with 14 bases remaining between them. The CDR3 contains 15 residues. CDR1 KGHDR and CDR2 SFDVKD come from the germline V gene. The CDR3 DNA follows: TGTGCCACCAGTTCATGGGGGTGGGCCACAGATACGCAGTATTTT. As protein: CATSSWGWATDTQYF.

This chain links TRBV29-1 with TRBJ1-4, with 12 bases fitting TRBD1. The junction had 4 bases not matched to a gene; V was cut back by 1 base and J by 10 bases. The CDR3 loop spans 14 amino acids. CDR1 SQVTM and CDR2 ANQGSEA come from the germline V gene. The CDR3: CSVEGDRGQGKLFF. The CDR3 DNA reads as TGCAGCGTTGAAGGGGACAGGGGGCAAGGAAAACTGTTTTTT.

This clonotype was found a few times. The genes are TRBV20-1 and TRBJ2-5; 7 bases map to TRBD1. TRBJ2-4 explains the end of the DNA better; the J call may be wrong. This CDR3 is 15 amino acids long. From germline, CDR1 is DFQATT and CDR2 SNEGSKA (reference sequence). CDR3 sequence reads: CSARDRQGVSDIQYF. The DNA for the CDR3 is TGCAGTGCTAGAGATCGCCAGGGGGTTTCCGACATTCAGTACTTC.

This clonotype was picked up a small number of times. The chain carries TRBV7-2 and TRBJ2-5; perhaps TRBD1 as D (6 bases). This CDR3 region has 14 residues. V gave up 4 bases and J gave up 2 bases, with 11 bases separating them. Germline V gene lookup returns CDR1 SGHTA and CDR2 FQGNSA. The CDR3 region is CASSSGQPQETQYF. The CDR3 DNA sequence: TGTGCCAGCAGCTCCGGACAGCCTCAAGAGACCCAGTACTTC.

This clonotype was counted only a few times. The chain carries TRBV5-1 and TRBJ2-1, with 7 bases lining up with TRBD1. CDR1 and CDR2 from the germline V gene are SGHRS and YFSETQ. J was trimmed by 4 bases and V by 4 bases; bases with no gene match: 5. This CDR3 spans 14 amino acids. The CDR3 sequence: CASSTGQTYNEQFF. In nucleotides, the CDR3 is TGCGCCAGCAGCACGGGACAGACTTACAATGAGCAGTTCTTC.

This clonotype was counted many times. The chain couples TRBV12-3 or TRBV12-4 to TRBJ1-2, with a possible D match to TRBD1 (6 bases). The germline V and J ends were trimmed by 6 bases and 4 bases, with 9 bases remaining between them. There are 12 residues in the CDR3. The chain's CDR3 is CASSSDSYGYTF. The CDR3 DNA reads TGTGCCAGCAGCTCGGACAGCTATGGCTACACCTTC.

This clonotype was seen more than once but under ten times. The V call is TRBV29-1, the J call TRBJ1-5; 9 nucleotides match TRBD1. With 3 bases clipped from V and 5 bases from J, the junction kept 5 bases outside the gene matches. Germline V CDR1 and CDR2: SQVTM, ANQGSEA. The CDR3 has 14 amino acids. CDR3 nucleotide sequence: TGCAGCGTTGACGGACAGGGGCCGGATCAGCCCCAGCATTTT. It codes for CSVDGQGPDQPQHF.

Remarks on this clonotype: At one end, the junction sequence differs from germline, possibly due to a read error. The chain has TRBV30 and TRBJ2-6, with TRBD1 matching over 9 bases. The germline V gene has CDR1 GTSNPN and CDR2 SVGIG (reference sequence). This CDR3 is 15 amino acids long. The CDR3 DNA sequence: TGTGCCTTGGGACAGGGCCCCTCTGGGGCCGACGTCCTGACTTTC. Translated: CALGQGPSGADVLTF.

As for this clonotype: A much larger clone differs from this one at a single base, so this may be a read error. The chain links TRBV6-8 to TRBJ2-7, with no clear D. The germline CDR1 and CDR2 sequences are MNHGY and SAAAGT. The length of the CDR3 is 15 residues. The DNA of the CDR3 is TGTGACAGCAGCTTCCACGAGGCAGGAGCCTACGAGCAGTACTTC. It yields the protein CDSSFHEAGAYEQYF.

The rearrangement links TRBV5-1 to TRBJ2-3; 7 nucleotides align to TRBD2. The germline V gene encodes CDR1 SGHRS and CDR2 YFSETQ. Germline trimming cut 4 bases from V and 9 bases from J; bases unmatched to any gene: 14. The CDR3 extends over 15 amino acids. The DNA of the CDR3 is TGCGCCAGCAGCGTATCTAGCGGTCCAACCACAACGCAGTATTTT. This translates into CASSVSSGPTTTQYF.

The CDR3 reads CASSPIMGTGTMNTEAFF. CDR3 bases: TGTGCCAGCTCACCAATAATGGGGACAGGGACCATGAACACTGAAGCTTTCTTT. The rearrangement joins TRBV18 to TRBJ1-1; 9 nucleotides agree with TRBD1. V was pared by 2 bases and J by 0 bases, with 10 bases of the junction left unmatched. The CDR3 contains 18 residues. CDR1 is KGHSH and CDR2 is LQKENI in the germline V gene.

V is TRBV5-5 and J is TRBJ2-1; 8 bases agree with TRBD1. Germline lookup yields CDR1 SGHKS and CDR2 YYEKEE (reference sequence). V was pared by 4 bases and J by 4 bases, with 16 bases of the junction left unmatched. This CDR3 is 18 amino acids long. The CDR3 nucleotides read TGTGCCAGCAGCCCCCGAGACAGGGGTCTAAGCAATTACAATGAGCAGTTCTTC. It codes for CASSPRDRGLSNYNEQFF.

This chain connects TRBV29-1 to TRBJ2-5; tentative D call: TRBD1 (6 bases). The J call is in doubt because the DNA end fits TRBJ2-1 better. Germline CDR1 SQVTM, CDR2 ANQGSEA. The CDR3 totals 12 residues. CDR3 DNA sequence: TGCAGCGTTGGGACAGCCCAAGAGACCCAGTTCTTC. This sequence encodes CSVGTAQETQFF.